The T cell receptor beta chain under discussion was sequenced for a study of shared clonotypes between healthy human individuals. Generated by immunoSEQ multiplex PCR, the TCRdb table keeps only in-frame clones and is missing some. The sample has about 800,000 clones, about 96% seen once. In the case of this clone: Its target is not known.

V dropped 3 bases and J dropped 0 bases, with 11 bases sitting between them. Germline V lookup: CDR1 MDHEN, CDR2 SYDVKM. This CDR3 contains 16 residues. Study-wide points: Sorted-subset sequencing, rarefaction showed, was incomplete despite large depth.

CD45RO-negative, CCR7-positively selected cells formed the naive CD8 fraction, excluding terminally differentiated effector memory CD45RA+ cells. This sequence joins TRBV28 and TRBJ1-4, with unresolved D. Sequencing used naive CD8+ T cells sorted from blood. This clonotype originated in a man aged 25-45 years in good health. In nucleotides, the CDR3 is TGTGCCAGCAGTTTGACCTCAGGAACAACTAATGAAAAACTGTTTTTT. It is translated as CASSLTSGTTNEKLFF.